This record covers a single T cell receptor (beta chain). These data originate in a study of blood T cell repertoires in COVID-19. Germline loops: CDR1 MGHRA, CDR2 YSYEKL. The CDR3 totals 14 residues. V was clipped by 3 bases and J by 4 bases, with 12 bases between them. Adults between about 18 and 95 years of age took part from 24 US areas. Either two negative PCRs, clearance, or symptom resolution qualified Cohort 3 donors as recovered. Produced via immunoSEQ multiplex PCR; TCRdb's table is partial and in-frame only. The sample carries over 140,000 clones, about 79% recorded once. The chain joins TRBV4-1 to TRBJ1-1; D is undetermined. The source of this sequence is a woman in her fifties or sixties who had recovered from COVID-19. The source material was PBMCs or T cells enriched from blood (not recorded which). The CDR3 coding sequence is TGCGCCAGCAGCCAGCCCGACCGGGTCACTGAAGCTTTCTTT. It codes for CASSQPDRVTEAFF.